This T cell receptor beta chain was profiled in a study of T cells in women clearing cervical HPV infection. Study-level information: Donors had HPV16-related CIN3 or worse; 2 had invasive cancer. Case blood was drawn a median approximately 150 days after lesion detection. Study conclusions and caveats: Combining TCR richness with V gene abundances gave approximately 0.84 AUC.

In regard to this clone: Its specificity is not known. The sequence runs out 3 residues before the end of the CDR3; the remainder is reconstructed from the germline J gene.

The table came from immunoSEQ multiplex PCR; TCRdb's copy has only in-frame clones and leaves some out. This sample's clone table lists 25,000 to 35,000 clones. The CDR3 is 13 residues long. The V gene end was trimmed by 7 bases and the J gene end by 3 bases; junction bases not matched to a gene: 6. The germline gives CDR1 SGHDT, CDR2 YYEEEE. V usage is TRBV5-6 and J usage is TRBJ2-7; 8 nucleotides match TRBD2. The material sequenced was blood buffy coat. The TCR was taken from a woman between 18 and 69 years old with a cervical HPV16 infection that either progressed to CIN3+ or cleared (not recorded which). CDR3 DNA, as far as it was read: TGTGCCAGCCATAGCGGGATGATCTACGAG. This codes for CASHSGMIYE. The whole CDR3 protein is CASHSGMIYEQYF.